The following is a TCR beta chain sequence with its context. Authors' data handling: Nucleated cell counts were estimated from reference gene primer amplification. Only in-frame clones appear in the TCRdb table, and some are missing; sequencing was by immunoSEQ multiplex PCR. Clonal size and the V and J genes are those of that table, whereas D and trimming came from the DNA. The sample has 130,000 or so clones, 84% seen once; the top ten hold roughly 12%. This sample is drawn from a study of blood T cell repertoires in COVID-19. In the study overall: The samples span acute and convalescent COVID-19 from the United States, Italy and Spain. The cDNA or gDNA used as material had been derived from T cells, B-cell-depleted T cells, or PBMCs.

The CDR3 has 16 amino acids. Trimming took 7 bases from V and 8 from J, leaving 26 bases between them. Germline assignment: CDR1 LGHNT and CDR2 FRNRAP. The source is a human donor in a cohort sampled during active COVID-19. The specimen sequenced was peripheral blood. The V gene is TRBV12-5, the J gene TRBJ1-2, with D maybe TRBD1 (6 bases). In DNA, the CDR3 is TGTGCTAGTGCCACATCGTCAGGGGCCTCCCCCGGAGGCTACACCTTC. Translation gives CASATSSGASPGGYTF. Supplemented by reference TRBV12-5 and TRBJ1-2, the full variable domain reads DARVTQTPRHKVTEMGQEVTMRCQPILGHNTVFWYRQTMMQGLELLAYFRNRAPLDDSGMPKDRFSAEMPDATLATLKIQPSEPRDSAVYFCASATSSGASPGGYTFGSGTRLTVV.